This T cell receptor (beta chain) was profiled in a study of blood T cell repertoires in COVID-19 (dated by TCRdb to 2018 to 2021). Broadly, across the study: The collaborator samples originated in the United States, Italy and Spain and spanned the acute and convalescent phases of COVID-19. The prospective study material was composed of cDNA or gDNA derived from T cells, B-cell-depleted T cells, or PBMCs. Sample metadata almost always included a de-identified subject ID, COVID-19 status, age in years and sex. The samples were drawn from two sources: the first 160 participants of the ongoing ImmuneRACE study, and about 1,300 subjects contributed by 6 global collaborators. A freely available public database, intended as a resource for researchers studying the immune response to SARS-CoV-2, is where the repertoires were released. The dataset comprised deeply sampled blood TCRbeta repertoires from subjects exposed to, actively infected with, or recovered from COVID-19. Where HLA class I and class II types were available, the types were taken from metadata supplied by the sample provider, not from assay-based typing. Study-level results and caveats: The quantity of clinical and demographic metadata differed by source and by participant and was supplied without curation.

The immunoSEQ Assay, a bias-controlled multiplex PCR, was used to amplify TCRbeta CDR3 regions from genomic DNA. The original pipeline was this. The number of nucleated cells in each sample was estimated by amplification of reference gene primers within the assay. To quantify the absolute abundance of each unique TCRbeta CDR3 rearrangement, sequence reads were collapsed and filtered. For each sample, productive Simpson clonality was calculated by taking the square root of Simpson's diversity index across productive rearrangements. TCRdb retrieved this table from immuneACCESS and kept in-frame rearrangements only. Not all clones are present; in checked studies, unresolved V genes account for under half, and no reason is known for the remainder. V and J calls and clone size follow that table, whereas D and trimming were derived from the DNA. Across this sample there are around 270,000 clones, with about 83% seen only once. The top ten constitute approximately 1.4% of the sample.

This clone appeared once. No antigen is known for it. Base-call qualities are not available, and no considerably larger clone is one nucleotide away. V and J are truncated by 4 bases and 6 bases respectively, leaving an intervening sequence of 11 bases. Reading the germline V gene (reference sequence) gives CDR1 SSHAT and CDR2 FNYEAQ. From the cysteine up to the phenylalanine, the CDR3 has a length of 13 residues. Solely the CDR3 DNA is kept, with 39 bases framed from the first base. Samples from volunteer blood donors who had recovered from COVID-19 were contributed by a second Seattle source. Collaborating institutions collected whole blood in K2EDTA tubes following their own protocols. For TCRbeta analysis, collaborators shipped samples as frozen whole blood, isolated PBMCs, or DNA extracted from either of those sample types.

The chain employs TRBV7-7 and TRBJ2-3, and possibly TRBD1, on 5 matching bases. Sequencing was performed on peripheral blood. The sequence was obtained from a middle-aged woman who had recovered from COVID-19. The CDR3: CASSSRAGDTQYF. The DNA sequence reads TGTGCCAGCAGCTCCCGGGCAGGGGATACGCAGTATTTT.